A selection of T cell receptor beta chains follows, all from one sample in a study of cytomegalovirus exposure and HLA in healthy donors. Sequencing was performed with immunoSEQ multiplex PCR; in TCRdb, only in-frame clones are kept and a portion is missing. The sample has some 160,000 clones, almost 85% seen once. The specimen was PBMCs. These receptors were obtained from a woman aged 50 to 60 in good health and CMV-seronegative. Each CDR3 is given with its conserved first and last residue. Fields, in order: clone size, J gene, V gene, D gene, CDR3 DNA, CDR3 protein. A D gene is named only where the DNA matches it firmly. Not all rows give a size; the values are once, few, many and, for expanded clones, a class.

-	TRBJ2-2	TRBV27	-	TGTGCCAGCTCCGGTAACGGGGAGCTGTTTTTT	CASSGNGELFF
-	TRBJ2-3	TRBV7-9	-	TGTGCCAGCAGCTTAAGGGGATTTAGCACAGATACGCAGTATTTT	CASSLRGFSTDTQYF
-	TRBJ2-5	TRBV19	-	TGTGCCAGCCAAACAGGGATGGAGACCCAGTACTTC	CASQTGMETQYF
-	TRBJ2-5	TRBV7-2	-	TGTGCCAGCAGCCCCAACACAGGGGCGGGGGAGACCCAGTACTTC	CASSPNTGAGETQYF
-	TRBJ1-1	TRBV21-1	-	TGTGCCAGCAGCAAAGATCCCAGGGCGAACACTGAAGCTTTCTTT	CASSKDPRANTEAFF
-	TRBJ2-1	TRBV7-9	-	TGTGCCAGCAGCTTAGGAGCGGAAACCTACAATGAGCAGTTCTTC	CASSLGAETYNEQFF
-	TRBJ2-3	TRBV1	-	TGCACCAGCAGCCAAGTGATCACTAGTTGGGGGCGGAACACAGATACGCAGTATTTT	CTSSQVITSWGRNTDTQYF
-	TRBJ2-3	TRBV28	TRBD2	TGTGCCAGCAGTTCGACTAGCGGGGGGGCCCCAGATACGCAGTATTTT	CASSSTSGGAPDTQYF
few	TRBJ2-7	TRBV10-3	-	TGTGCCATCAGTGAGTCCCCCCCCTACGAGCAGTACTTC	CAISESPPYEQYF
-	TRBJ2-7	TRBV7-2	-	TGTGCCAGCAGCCGCCCGAAGGGCGGAGGAGACGAGCAGTACTTC	CASSRPKGGGDEQYF
-	TRBJ2-5	TRBV7-2	TRBD2	TGTGCCAGCAGCTTCGCCGGGAGGATGGAGACCCAGTACTTC	CASSFAGRMETQYF
-	TRBJ2-5	TRBV28	TRBD1	TGTGCCAGCACACCGGGACAGGGAATAGAGACCCAGTACTTC	CASTPGQGIETQYF
-	TRBJ2-3	TRBV18	TRBD2	TGTGCCAGCTCGGGACTAGCGGGGGCAGATACGCAGTATTTT	CASSGLAGADTQYF
-	TRBJ2-7	TRBV29-1	TRBD1	TGCAGCGCCCAAGACAGGGGGGGGGCGTACTACGAGCAGTACTTC	CSAQDRGGAYYEQYF
-	TRBJ1-2	TRBV7-9	TRBD1	TGTGCCAGCAGCTTAGCGGGACAGCGTAACTATGGCTACACCTTC	CASSLAGQRNYGYTF
-	TRBJ1-3	TRBV19	TRBD1	TGTGCCAGCCTGGACAGGGGGCCGGACACCATATATTTT	CASLDRGPDTIYF
-	TRBJ2-4	TRBV6-1	-	TGTGCCAGCAGTGACGGGGAGGGGGGAGGGGACATTCAGTACTTC	CASSDGEGGGDIQYF
-	TRBJ2-1	TRBV19	-	TGTGCCAGTAGTATTCCTCGGGAGAGGGGCAATGAGCAGTTCTTC	CASSIPRERGNEQFF
-	TRBJ1-5	TRBV10-1	-	TGCGCCGCAAGCAGAGGGATGGATAGCAATCAGCCCCAGCATTTT	CAASRGMDSNQPQHF
-	TRBJ2-1	TRBV27	TRBD2	TGTGCCAGCAGTTCCTTCACTGTAGCGGGAGATCGTAATGAGCAGTTCTTC	CASSSFTVAGDRNEQFF
once	TRBJ2-1	TRBV9	-	TGTGCCAGCAGCGGACCGATGGGGGGTGGGTCCTACAATGAGCAGTTCTTC	CASSGPMGGGSYNEQFF
few	TRBJ2-1	TRBV15	-	TGTGCCACCAGCAGAGCTCACAATGAGCAGTTCTTC	CATSRAHNEQFF
-	TRBJ1-1	TRBV18	TRBD1	TGTGCCAGCTCACCCAGGGGGACAGCCGATGAAGCTTTCTTT	CASSPRGTADEAFF
-	TRBJ2-7	TRBV28	-	TGTGCCAGCATTCAGGCAGGTACCTACGAGCAGTACTTC	CASIQAGTYEQYF
once	TRBJ2-5	TRBV19	-	TGTGCCAGTAGTATGGGCTGGCAAGAGACCCAGTACTTC	CASSMGWQETQYF
once	TRBJ2-7	TRBV11-2	-	TGTGCCAGCAGGGATCTTAGCGGATCCTCCTACGAGCAGTACTTC	CASRDLSGSSYEQYF
-	TRBJ2-7	TRBV5-6	-	TGTGCCAGCAGGGCTCGTGGGGGGAAGGACGAGCAGTACTTC	CASRARGGKDEQYF
-	TRBJ2-7	TRBV6-5	-	TGTGCCAGCAGCCCCACAGGGAGCGAGCAGTACTTC	CASSPTGSEQYF